The source of this TCR beta chain is a study of vaccination and CD4 T cells after COVID-19 (dated by TCRdb to the early 2020s). At the level of the whole study: Every convalescent patient had a positive nasal swab PCR test for SARS-CoV-2, with mild disease in several patients and severe disease in one. Two doses of either the Pfizer-BioNTech BNT162b2 vaccine (n=8) or the Moderna mRNA-1273 vaccine (n=2) were administered to participants. Post-vaccine blood samples were obtained a median of about 77 days after the second vaccine dose, with a range of about 12 to 241 days. Post-COVID blood samples were collected from convalescent patients a median of roughly 100 days after diagnosis, with a range of roughly 35 to 161 days. Overlapping spike peptide pools from SARS-CoV-2 and from the common cold coronaviruses HCoV-NL63, HCoV-OC43 and HCoV-229E were used as culture stimuli. Control cultures used a CEFX viral epitope pool as positive control, an HIV-1 Nef peptide pool as negative control, or no peptide. Six males and four females were included in the convalescent cohort, with two Hispanic individuals, seven Caucasians, two Asians and one multiracial person represented. The spike-specific CD4+ TCR repertoire was compared before and after mRNA vaccination in approximately 9 COVID-19 convalescent patients and a handful of infection-naive healthy vaccine recipients. Overall study results and their limits: Relatively few convalescent patients were included in the study, and early timepoints after natural infection were not analyzed. In convalescent patients, a median around 84% of post-vaccine SARS-CoV-2-reactive clones were detected only after vaccination, and vaccine-specific priming was suggested by this finding. The median number of SARS-CoV-2-reactive clonotypes rose from 21 after infection to some 40 after vaccination, but the change was not significant. In convalescent patients, nearly all vaccine-specific clones (304 of 307) were found to be mono-reactive for SARS-CoV-2 spike rather than cross-reactive with common cold coronaviruses.

In regard to this clonotype: Its antigen is not yet known. It has no much larger one-base neighbor in the sample; base qualities were not kept.

CDR1 and CDR2, looked up from the germline V gene, are SGHTA and FQGTGA. V and J are truncated by 3 bases and 2 bases respectively, leaving an intervening sequence of 11 bases. The CDR3 numbers 14 residues from cysteine through phenylalanine. Only the CDR3 part of the read is kept: 42 bases, read in frame from the first base. Library generation was performed with PCR. At the Johns Hopkins FTIC core, DNA from the cultured CD4+ T cells underwent TCR sequencing with the Oncomine TCR Beta short-read assay. The QIAamp micro DNA kit was used to extract genomic DNA from the cultured CD4+ T cells. The Oncomine TCR Beta libraries from cultured CD4+ T cells were pooled using unique dual indexes and then sequenced on an Illumina iSeq 100. Per the source publication's procedure: Non-productive sequences were filtered out, and CDR3s that did not start with C, did not end with F or W, or were shorter than 7 amino acids were discarded. The MANAFEST web application was used to identify antigen-specific clonotypes by comparing peptide-stimulated wells against reference wells and other culture wells. Positive clones required FDR below 0.05, an odds ratio above 5, and productive frequency above 0.1% in at least two of three replicate wells. Clonotypes that were significantly expanded in both SARS-CoV-2 spike wells and at least one common cold coronavirus spike condition were defined as cross-reactive. CDR3 homology was assessed with Levenshtein distances (stringdist) and unrooted phylogenetic trees (ape) in R version 3.6.1. TCRdb trimmed the raw reads at Q25, called clones with MiXCR and kept productive beta chains. One record per CDR3 amino acid sequence lists the most common genes and DNA. The authors' filters were not applied to this entry. This sample gives about 21,000 distinct CDR3 sequences in total; around 40% of them show up just once. Around 5% of the sample goes to the ten largest clones.

In light of the paper, this sample's treatment or condition label describes: roughly 10-day PBMC culture with coronavirus spike peptide pools or control peptides (ViraFEST assay). The ViraFEST assay was used in the study, in which antigen-specific T cells were expanded with peptide pools and expanded clonotypes were subsequently identified by TCR sequencing. The convalescent patients' positive SARS-CoV-2 PCR tests fell between March and December 2020, which was before the Alpha, Beta and Delta variants emerged in the United States. Each well held around 2 million PBMCs cultured in IMDM containing roughly 5% human AB serum and approximately 9.1 IU/ml IL-2, with about 10 ug/ml peptide pools added. On days 3 and 7, half of the culture medium was replaced with fresh IL-2-containing medium. CD4+ T cells were isolated after around ten days of culture through negative selection using the EasySep CD4+ T cell isolation kit. PBMCs were separated from whole blood using Ficoll-Paque Plus gradient centrifugation and then either used fresh or cryopreserved at -140C. Triplicate wells were generally used for each culture condition.

The sequence was collected from a human donor who had recovered from COVID-19. The sequence is built from TRBV7-3 and TRBJ2-7, and possibly TRBD1, on 7 matching bases. The sequencing used CD4+ T cells from blood, cultured in vitro, collected before SARS-CoV-2 vaccination. The DNA sequence follows: TGTGCCAGCAGCTTGGGCAGGGGGGCCTACGAGCAGTACTTC. Protein translation: CASSLGRGAYEQYF. Full variable domain (CDR3 extended with the reference TRBV7-3 and TRBJ2-7 proteins): GAGVSQTPSNKVTEKGKYVELRCDPISGHTALYWYRQSLGQGPEFLIYFQGTGAADDSGLPNDRFFAVRPEGSVSTLKIQRTERGDSAVYLCASSLGRGAYEQYFGPGTRLTVT.